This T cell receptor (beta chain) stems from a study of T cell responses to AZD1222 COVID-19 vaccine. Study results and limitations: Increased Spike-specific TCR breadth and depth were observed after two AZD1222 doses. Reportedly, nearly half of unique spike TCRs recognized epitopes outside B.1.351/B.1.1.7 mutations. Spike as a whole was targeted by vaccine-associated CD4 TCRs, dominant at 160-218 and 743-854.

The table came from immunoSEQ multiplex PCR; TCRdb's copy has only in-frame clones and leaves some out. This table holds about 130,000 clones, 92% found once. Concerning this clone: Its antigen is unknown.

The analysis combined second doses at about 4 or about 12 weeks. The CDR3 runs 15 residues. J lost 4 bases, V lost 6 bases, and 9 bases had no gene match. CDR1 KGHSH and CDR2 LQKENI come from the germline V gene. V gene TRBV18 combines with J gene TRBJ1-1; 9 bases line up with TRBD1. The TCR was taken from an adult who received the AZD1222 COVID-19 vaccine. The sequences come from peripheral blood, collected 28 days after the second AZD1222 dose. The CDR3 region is CASSPDTGGVTEAFF. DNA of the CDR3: TGTGCCAGCTCGCCGGATACAGGGGGCGTCACTGAAGCTTTCTTT.